The clone carrying this TCR beta chain has at least ten counts. The entry originates in a study of T-cell reconstitution after alpha-beta-depleted transplantation in children. The CDR3 is made up of 12 amino acids. The germline V gene has CDR1 SGHAT and CDR2 FQNNGV. Trimming cost V 1 base and J 5 bases, with 5 bases left between them. The library targeted TCRbeta and was prepared with unique molecular identifiers. MiXCR, run by TCRdb on the PCR reads, gives a single entry per CDR3 protein. Of more than 250,000 distinct CDR3 sequences listed, roughly 9.5% are singletons. The receptor was isolated from a human donor who donated a stem cell graft to a child with SCID. Sequencing was performed on PBMCs from the stem cell graft donor, taken from the stem cell graft. The V gene is TRBV11-2, the J gene TRBJ1-2, with D unresolved. CDR3 bases: TGTGCCAGCAGCTTAGCGGTGTATGGCTACACCTTC. It codes for CASSLAVYGYTF.